This TCR beta chain is from a study of PD-1 blockade in mismatch repair-deficient tumors. Overall study findings and caveats: Tumor-resident clones, often absent from pretreatment blood, expanded after pembrolizumab and then contracted.

There are 12 residues in the CDR3. Trimming stripped 2 bases from V and 8 bases from J, with 12 bases between. Germline-derived CDR1 and CDR2 are GTSNPN and SVGIG (reference sequence). This table comes from immunoSEQ multiplex PCR, and its TCRdb copy is limited to in-frame clones, with some not included. The data contain about 38,000 clones, around 79% of them singletons. The TCR-sequenced patients were a few responders to pembrolizumab. Concerning this clone itself: The antigen is unknown.

The rearrangement links TRBV30 to TRBJ1-2; D is unclear. The receptor's source is an adult with mismatch repair-deficient cancer. The specimen was peripheral blood, collected 4 weeks after starting pembrolizumab. The CDR3 is CAWSHGVEGYTF. The CDR3 nucleotides read TGTGCCTGGAGTCACGGGGTCGAAGGCTACACCTTC.